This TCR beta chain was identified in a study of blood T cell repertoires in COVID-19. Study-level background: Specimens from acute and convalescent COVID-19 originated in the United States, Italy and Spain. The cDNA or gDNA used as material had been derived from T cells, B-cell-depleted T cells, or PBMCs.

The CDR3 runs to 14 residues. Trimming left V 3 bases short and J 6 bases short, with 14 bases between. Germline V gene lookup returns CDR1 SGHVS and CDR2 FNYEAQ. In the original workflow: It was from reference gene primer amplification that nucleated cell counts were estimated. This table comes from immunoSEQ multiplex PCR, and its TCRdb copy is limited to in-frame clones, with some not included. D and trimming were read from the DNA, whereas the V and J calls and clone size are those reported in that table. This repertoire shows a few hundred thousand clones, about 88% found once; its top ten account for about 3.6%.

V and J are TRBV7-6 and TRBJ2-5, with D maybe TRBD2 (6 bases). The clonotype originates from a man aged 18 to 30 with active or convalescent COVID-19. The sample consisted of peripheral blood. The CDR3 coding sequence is TGTGCCAGCAGCTTTCTGGAGGGCGCGCAGACCCAGTACTTC. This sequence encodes CASSFLEGAQTQYF.